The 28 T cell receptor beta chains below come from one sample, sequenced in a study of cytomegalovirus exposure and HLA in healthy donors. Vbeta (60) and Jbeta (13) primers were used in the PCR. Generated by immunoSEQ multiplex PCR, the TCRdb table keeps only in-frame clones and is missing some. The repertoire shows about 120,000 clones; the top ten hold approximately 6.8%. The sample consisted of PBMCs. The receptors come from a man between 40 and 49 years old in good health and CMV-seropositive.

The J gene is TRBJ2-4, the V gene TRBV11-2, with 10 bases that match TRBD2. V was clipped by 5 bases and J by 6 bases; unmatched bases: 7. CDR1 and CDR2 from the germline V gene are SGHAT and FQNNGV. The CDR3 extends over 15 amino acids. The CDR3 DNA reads TGTGCCAGCAGCAAGGGGACTAGCGCGGGAAACATTCAGTACTTC. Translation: CASSKGTSAGNIQYF. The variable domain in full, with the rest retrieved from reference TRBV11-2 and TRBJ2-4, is EAGVAQSPRYKIIEKRQSVAFWCNPISGHATLYWYQQILGQGPKLLIQFQNNGVVDDSQLPKDRFSAERLKGVDSTLKIQPAKLEDSAVYLCASSKGTSAGNIQYFGAGTRLSVL.

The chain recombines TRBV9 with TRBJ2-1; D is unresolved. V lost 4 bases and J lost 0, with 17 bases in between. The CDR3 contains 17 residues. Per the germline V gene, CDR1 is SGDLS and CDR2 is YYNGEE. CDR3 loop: CASSPRFENPSYNEQFF. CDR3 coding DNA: TGTGCCAGCAGCCCCAGGTTCGAAAACCCCTCCTACAATGAGCAGTTCTTC.

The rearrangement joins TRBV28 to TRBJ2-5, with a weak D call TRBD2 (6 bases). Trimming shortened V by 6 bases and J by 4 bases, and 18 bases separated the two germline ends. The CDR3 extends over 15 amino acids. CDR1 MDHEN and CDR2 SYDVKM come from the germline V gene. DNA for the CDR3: TGTGCCAGCAGCCTTGTTTCGGGGGTTTTAGAGACCCAGTACTTC. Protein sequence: CASSLVSGVLETQYF.

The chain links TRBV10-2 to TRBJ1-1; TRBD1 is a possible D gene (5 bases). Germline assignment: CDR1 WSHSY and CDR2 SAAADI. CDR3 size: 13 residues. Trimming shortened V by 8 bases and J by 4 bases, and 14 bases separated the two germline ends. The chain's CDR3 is CASFRSGGTEAFF. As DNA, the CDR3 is TGCGCCAGCTTCAGATCCGGGGGCACTGAAGCTTTCTTT.

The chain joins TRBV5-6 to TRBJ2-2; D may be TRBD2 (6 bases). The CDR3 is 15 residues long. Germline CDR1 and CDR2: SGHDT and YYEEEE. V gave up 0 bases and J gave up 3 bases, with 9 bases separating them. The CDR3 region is CASSLVGTHTGELFF. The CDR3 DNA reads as TGTGCCAGCAGCTTGGTCGGGACTCACACCGGGGAGCTGTTTTTT.

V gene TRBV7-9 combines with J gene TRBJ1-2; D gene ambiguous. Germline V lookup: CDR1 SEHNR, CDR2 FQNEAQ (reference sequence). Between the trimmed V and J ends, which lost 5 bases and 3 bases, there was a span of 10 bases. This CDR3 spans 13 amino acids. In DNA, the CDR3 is TGTGCCAGCAGCGTCGGGAAGGACTATGGCTACACCTTC. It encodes CASSVGKDYGYTF.

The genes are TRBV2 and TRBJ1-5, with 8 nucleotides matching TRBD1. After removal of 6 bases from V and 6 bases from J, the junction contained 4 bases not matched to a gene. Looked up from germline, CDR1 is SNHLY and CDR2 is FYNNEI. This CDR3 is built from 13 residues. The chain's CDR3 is CASSGQGGQPQHF. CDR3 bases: TGTGCCAGCAGCGGACAGGGCGGTCAGCCCCAGCATTTT.

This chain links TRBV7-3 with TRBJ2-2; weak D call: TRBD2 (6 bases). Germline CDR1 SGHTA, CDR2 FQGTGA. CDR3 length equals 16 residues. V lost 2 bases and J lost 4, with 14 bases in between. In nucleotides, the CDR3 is TGTGCCAGCAGCTTAGGGTCGGGAGCGGGCACCGGGGAGCTGTTTTTT. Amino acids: CASSLGSGAGTGELFF.

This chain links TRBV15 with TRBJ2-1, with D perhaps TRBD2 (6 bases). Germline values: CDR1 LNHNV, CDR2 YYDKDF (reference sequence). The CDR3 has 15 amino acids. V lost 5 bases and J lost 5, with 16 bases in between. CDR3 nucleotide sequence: TGTGCCACCAGCCATACCCGGGACTGGAACAATGAGCAGTTCTTC. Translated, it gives CATSHTRDWNNEQFF. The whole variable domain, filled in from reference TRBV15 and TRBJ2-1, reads DAMVIQNPRYQVTQFGKPVTLSCSQTLNHNVMYWYQQKSSQAPKLLFHYYDKDFNNEADTPDNFQSRRPNTSFCFLDIRSPGLGDTAMYLCATSHTRDWNNEQFFGPGTRLTVL.

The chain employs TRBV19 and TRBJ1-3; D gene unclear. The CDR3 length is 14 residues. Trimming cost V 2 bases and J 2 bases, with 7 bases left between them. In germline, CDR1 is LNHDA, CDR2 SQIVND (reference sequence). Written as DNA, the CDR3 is TGTGCCAGTAGTATACGTGGCCCTGGAAACACCATATATTTT. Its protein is CASSIRGPGNTIYF.

The CDR3 DNA reads TGTGCCAGCAGGATACAGGGTAGTTATGGCTACACCTTC. Its translation: CASRIQGSYGYTF. The chain uses TRBV2 and TRBJ1-2; a weak D match, TRBD1 (6 bases). The CDR3 extends over 13 amino acids. Trimming stripped 6 bases from V and 5 bases from J, with 13 bases between. Germline CDR1 is SNHLY and CDR2 is FYNNEI.

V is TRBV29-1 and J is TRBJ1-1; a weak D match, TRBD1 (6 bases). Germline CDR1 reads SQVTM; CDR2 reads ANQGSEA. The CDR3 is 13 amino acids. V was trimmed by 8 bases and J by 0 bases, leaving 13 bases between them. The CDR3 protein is CSTGQSLNTEAFF. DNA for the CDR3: TGCAGCACCGGACAGTCGTTGAACACTGAAGCTTTCTTT.

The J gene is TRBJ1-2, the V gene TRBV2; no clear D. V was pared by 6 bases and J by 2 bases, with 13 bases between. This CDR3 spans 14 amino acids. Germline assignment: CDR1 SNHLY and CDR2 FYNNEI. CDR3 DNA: TGTGCCAGCAGCCGGGATTCAGCGAACTATGGCTACACCTTC. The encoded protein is CASSRDSANYGYTF.

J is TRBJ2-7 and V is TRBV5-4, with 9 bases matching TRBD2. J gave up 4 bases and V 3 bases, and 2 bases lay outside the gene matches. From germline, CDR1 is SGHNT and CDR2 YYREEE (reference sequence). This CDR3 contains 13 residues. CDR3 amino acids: CASSSSGRYEQYF. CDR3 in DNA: TGTGCCAGCAGCTCCAGCGGGAGGTACGAGCAGTACTTC.

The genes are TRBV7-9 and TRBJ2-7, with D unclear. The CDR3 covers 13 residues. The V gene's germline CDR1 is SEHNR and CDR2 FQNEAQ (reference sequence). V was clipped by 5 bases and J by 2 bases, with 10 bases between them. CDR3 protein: CASSPESAYEQYF. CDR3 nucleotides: TGTGCCAGCAGCCCCGAGTCGGCCTACGAGCAGTACTTC.

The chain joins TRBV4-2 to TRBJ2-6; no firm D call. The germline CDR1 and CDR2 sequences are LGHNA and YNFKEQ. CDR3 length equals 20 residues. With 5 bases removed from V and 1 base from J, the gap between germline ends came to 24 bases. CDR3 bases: TGTGCCAGCAGCATAACGACGATCTCAGACATCAAATCTGGGGCCAACGTCCTGACTTTC. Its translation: CASSITTISDIKSGANVLTF.

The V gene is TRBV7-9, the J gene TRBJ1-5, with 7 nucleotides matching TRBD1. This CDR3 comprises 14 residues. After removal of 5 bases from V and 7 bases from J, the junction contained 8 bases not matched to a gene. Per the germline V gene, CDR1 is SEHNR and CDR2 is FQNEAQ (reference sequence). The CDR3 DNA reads TGTGCCAGCAGCCTTACAGGGGCTGGGCAGCCCCAGCATTTT. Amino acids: CASSLTGAGQPQHF.

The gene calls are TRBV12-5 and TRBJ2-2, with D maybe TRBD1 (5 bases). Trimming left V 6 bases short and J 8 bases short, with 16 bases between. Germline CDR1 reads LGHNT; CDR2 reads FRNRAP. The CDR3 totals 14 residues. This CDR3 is CASGLGQGTGELFF. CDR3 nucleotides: TGTGCTAGTGGCCTGGGGCAGGGTACGGGGGAGCTGTTTTTT.

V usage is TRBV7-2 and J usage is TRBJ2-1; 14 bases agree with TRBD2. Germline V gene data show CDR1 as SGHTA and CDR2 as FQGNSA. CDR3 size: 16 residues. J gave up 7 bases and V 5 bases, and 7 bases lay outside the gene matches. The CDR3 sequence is CASSRLAGGMVNEQFF. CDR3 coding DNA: TGTGCCAGCAGCCGACTAGCGGGAGGGATGGTGAATGAGCAGTTCTTC.

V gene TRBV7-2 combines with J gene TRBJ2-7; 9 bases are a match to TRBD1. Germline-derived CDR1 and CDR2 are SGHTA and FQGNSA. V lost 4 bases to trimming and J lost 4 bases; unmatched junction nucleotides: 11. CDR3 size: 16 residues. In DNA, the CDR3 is TGTGCCAGCAGCTACCGGGACAGGGCAATCCTTTACGAGCAGTACTTC. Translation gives CASSYRDRAILYEQYF.

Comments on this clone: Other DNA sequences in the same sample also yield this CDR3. The CDR3: CASSLTSGGWTGELFF. The CDR3 nucleotides are TGTGCCAGCAGCTTGACTAGCGGTGGTTGGACCGGGGAGCTGTTTTTT. The rearrangement uses TRBV7-3 and TRBJ2-2, with TRBD2 matching over 9 bases. Losses at the gene ends were 3 bases for V and 5 bases for J; bases not matched to a gene: 7. CDR1 and CDR2 (germline): SGHTA, FQGTGA. This CDR3 region has 16 residues.

In nucleotides, the CDR3 is TGTGCCAGCACTCCCAGGGCGCACTATGGCTACACCTTC. This translates into CASTPRAHYGYTF. The chain recombines TRBV28 with TRBJ1-2, with D possibly matching TRBD1 (5 bases). V shed 7 bases and J shed 3 bases, with 12 bases lying between them. CDR3 length: 13 amino acids. Per the germline V gene, CDR1 is MDHEN and CDR2 is SYDVKM.

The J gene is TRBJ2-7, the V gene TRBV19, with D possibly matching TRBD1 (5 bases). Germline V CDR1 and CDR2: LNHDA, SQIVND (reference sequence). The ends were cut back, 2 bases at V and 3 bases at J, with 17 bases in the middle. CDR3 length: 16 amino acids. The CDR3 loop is CASSIQAAKTVYEQYF. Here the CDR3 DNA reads TGTGCCAGTAGTATACAGGCCGCGAAGACAGTCTACGAGCAGTACTTC.

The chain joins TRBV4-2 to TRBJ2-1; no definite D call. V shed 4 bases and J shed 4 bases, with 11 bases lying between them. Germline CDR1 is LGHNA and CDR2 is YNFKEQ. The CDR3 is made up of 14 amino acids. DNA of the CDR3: TGTGCCAGCAGCCCCAGGCAGACGTACAATGAGCAGTTCTTC. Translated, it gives CASSPRQTYNEQFF.

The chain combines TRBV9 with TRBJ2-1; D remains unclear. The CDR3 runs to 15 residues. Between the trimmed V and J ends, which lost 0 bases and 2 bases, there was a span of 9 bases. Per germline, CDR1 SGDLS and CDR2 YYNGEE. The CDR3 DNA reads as TGTGCCAGCAGCGTAGAGTCCAGAACCTACAATGAGCAGTTCTTC. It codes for CASSVESRTYNEQFF.

The CDR3 region is CASSLRQGSPNEKLFF. CDR3 nucleotide sequence: TGTGCCAGCAGCTTAAGACAGGGGAGCCCCAATGAAAAACTGTTTTTT. The rearrangement uses TRBV7-9 and TRBJ1-4; 8 nucleotides match TRBD1. The CDR3 runs 16 residues. CDR1 SEHNR and CDR2 FQNEAQ come from the germline V gene (reference sequence). V lost 2 bases, J lost 5 bases, and 7 bases stayed unmatched.

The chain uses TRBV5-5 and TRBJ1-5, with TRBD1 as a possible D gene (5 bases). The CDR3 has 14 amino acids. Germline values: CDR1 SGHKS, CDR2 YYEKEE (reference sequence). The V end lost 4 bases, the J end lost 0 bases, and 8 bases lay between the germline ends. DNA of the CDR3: TGTGCCAGCAGCGGACACCTTAGCAATCAGCCCCAGCATTTT. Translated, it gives CASSGHLSNQPQHF. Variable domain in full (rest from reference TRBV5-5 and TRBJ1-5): DAGVTQSPTHLIKTRGQQVTLRCSPISGHKSVSWYQQVLGQGPQFIFQYYEKEERGRGNFPDRFSARQFPNYSSELNVNALLLGDSALYLCASSGHLSNQPQHFGDGTRLSIL.

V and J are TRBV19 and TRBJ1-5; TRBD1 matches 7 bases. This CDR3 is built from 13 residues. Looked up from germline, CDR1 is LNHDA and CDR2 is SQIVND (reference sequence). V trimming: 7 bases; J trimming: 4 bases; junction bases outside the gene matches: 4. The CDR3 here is CASTRDSNQPQHF. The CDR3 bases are TGTGCCAGTACTCGGGACAGTAATCAGCCCCAGCATTTT. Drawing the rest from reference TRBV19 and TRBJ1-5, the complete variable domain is DGGITQSPKYLFRKEGQNVTLSCEQNLNHDAMYWYRQDPGQGLRLIYYSQIVNDFQKGDIAEGYSVSREKKESFPLTVTSAQKNPTAFYLCASTRDSNQPQHFGDGTRLSIL.